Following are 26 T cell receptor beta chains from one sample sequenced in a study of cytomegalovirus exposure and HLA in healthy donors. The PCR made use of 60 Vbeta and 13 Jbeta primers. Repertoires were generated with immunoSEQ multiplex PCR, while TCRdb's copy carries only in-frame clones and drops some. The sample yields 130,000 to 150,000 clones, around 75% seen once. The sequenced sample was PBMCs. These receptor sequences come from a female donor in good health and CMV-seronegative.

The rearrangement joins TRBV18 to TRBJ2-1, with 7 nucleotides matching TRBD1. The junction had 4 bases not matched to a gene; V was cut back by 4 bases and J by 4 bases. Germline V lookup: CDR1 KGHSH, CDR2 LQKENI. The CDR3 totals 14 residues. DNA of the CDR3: TGTGCCAGCTCACAAGGGGGCGCGTACAATGAGCAGTTCTTC. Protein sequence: CASSQGGAYNEQFF.

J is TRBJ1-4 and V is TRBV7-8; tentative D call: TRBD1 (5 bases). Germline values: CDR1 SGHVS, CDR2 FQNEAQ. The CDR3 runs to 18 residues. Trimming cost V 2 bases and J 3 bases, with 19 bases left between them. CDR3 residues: CASSLSRVPYGSNEKLFF. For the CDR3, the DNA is TGTGCCAGCAGCTTAAGCAGGGTTCCTTACGGATCTAATGAAAAACTGTTTTTT. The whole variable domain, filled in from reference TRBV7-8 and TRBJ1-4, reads GAGVSQSPRYKVAKRGQDVALRCDPISGHVSLFWYQQALGQGPEFLTYFQNEAQLDKSGLPSDRFFAERPEGSVSTLKIQRTQQEDSAVYLCASSLSRVPYGSNEKLFFGSGTQLSVL.

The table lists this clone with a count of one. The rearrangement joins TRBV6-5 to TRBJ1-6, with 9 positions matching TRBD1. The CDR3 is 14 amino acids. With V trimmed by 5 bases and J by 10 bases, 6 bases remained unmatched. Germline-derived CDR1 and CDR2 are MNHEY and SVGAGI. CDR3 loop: CASSRGQGASPLHF. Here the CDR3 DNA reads TGTGCCAGCAGTCGGGGACAGGGAGCCTCACCCCTCCACTTT.

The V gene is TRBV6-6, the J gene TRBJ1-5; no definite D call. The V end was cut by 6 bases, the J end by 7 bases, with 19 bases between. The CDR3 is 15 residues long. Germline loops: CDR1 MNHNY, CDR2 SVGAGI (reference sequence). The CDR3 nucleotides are TGTGCCAGCAGCCCCAGTCCCCCAGGCTTCCAGCCCCAGCATTTT. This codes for CASSPSPPGFQPQHF.

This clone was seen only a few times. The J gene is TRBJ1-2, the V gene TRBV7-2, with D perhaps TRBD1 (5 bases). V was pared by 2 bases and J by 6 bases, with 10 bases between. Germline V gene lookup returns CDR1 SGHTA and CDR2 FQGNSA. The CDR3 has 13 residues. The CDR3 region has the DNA TGTGCCAGCAGCTTACAGGGAGGCGATGGCTACACCTTC. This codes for CASSLQGGDGYTF.

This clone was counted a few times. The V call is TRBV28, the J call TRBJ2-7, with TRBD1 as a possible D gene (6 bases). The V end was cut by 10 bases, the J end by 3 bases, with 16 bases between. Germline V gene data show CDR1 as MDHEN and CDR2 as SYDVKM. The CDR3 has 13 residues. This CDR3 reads CATTSGQHYEQYF. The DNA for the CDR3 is TGTGCCACCACTTCGGGACAACACTACGAGCAGTACTTC.

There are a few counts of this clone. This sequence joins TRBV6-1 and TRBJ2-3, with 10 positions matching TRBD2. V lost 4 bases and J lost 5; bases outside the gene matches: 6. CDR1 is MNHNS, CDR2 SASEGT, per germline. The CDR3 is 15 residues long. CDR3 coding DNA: TGTGCCAGCAGTGCCACTAGCGGGGCGGGAGATACGCAGTATTTT. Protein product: CASSATSGAGDTQYF.

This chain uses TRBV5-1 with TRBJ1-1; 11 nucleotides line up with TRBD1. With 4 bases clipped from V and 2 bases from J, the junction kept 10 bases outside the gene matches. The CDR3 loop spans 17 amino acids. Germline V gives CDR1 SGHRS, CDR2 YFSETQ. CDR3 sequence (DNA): TGCGCCAGCAGCCCATATCCCGGACAGGGGGCTAACACTGAAGCTTTCTTT. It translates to CASSPYPGQGANTEAFF.

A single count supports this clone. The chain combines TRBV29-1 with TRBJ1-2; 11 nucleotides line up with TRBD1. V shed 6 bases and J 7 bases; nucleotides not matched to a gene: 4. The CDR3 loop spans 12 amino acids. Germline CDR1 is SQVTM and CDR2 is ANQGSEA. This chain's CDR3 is CSVEGQGGGYTF. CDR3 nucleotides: TGCAGCGTCGAGGGACAGGGGGGTGGCTACACCTTC.

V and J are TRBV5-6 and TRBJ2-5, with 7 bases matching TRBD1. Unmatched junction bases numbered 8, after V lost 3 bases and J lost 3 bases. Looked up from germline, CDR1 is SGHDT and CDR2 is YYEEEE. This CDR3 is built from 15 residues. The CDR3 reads CASSYTGTEEETQYF. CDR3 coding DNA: TGTGCCAGCAGCTATACCGGGACAGAAGAAGAGACCCAGTACTTC.

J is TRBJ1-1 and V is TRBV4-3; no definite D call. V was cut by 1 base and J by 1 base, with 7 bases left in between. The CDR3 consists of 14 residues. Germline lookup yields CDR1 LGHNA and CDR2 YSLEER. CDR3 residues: CASSQGGWNTEAFF. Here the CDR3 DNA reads TGCGCCAGCAGCCAAGGCGGCTGGAACACTGAAGCTTTCTTT.

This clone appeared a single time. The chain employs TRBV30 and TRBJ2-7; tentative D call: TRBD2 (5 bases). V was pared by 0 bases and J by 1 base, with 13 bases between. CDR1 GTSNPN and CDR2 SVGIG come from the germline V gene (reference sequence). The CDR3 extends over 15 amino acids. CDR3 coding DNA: TGTGCCTGGAGTGTACCGCCCGGCGGGTCCTACGAGCAGTACTTC. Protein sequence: CAWSVPPGGSYEQYF.

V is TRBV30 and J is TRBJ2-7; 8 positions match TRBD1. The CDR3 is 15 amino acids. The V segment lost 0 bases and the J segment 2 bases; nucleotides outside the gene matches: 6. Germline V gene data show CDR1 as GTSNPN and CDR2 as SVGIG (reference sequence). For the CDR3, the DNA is TGTGCCTGGAGTGTACCCGGACAGGGTACCTACGAGCAGTACTTC. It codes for CAWSVPGQGTYEQYF.

The CDR3 region has the DNA TGTGCCAGCTTAGCGGGAGGGCCGAGTTGGGAGACCCAGTACTTC. Translated: CASLAGGPSWETQYF. The chain carries TRBV7-8 and TRBJ2-5; 11 nucleotides match TRBD2. The length of the CDR3 is 15 residues. Trimming took 8 bases from V and 5 from J; bases not matched to a gene: 10. Germline values: CDR1 SGHVS, CDR2 FQNEAQ.

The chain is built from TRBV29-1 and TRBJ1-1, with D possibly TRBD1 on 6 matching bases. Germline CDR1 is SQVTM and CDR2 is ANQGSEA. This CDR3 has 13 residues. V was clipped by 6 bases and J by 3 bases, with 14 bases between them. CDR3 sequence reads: CSVTQGLYTEAFF. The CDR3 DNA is TGCAGCGTGACACAGGGTCTGTACACTGAAGCTTTCTTT.

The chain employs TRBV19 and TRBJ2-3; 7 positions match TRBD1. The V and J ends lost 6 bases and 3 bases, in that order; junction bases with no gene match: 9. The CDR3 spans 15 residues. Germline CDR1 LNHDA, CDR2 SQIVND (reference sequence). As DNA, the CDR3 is TGTGCCAGTAGACCCGACAGGGACGGGACAGATACGCAGTATTTT. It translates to CASRPDRDGTDTQYF.

In DNA, the CDR3 is TGTGCCAGCAGCTTGGGGGCTAGCAGATCCCGCGAGCAGTACTTC. Encoded protein: CASSLGASRSREQYF. This chain uses TRBV5-4 with TRBJ2-7; a weak D match, TRBD2 (5 bases). V was cut by 0 bases and J by 6 bases, with 16 bases left in between. In germline, CDR1 is SGHNT, CDR2 YYREEE (reference sequence). The CDR3 is made up of 15 amino acids.

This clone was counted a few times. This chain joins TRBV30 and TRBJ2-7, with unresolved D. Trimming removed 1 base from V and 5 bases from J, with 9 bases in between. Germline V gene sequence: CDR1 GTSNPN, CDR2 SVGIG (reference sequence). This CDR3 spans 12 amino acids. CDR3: CAWSGGMDEQYF. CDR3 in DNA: TGTGCCTGGAGTGGAGGCATGGACGAGCAGTACTTC.

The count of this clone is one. The CDR3 DNA is TGTGCCAGCAGTTCCCAGGGTTTCGGCAATCAGCCCCAGCATTTT. Protein sequence: CASSSQGFGNQPQHF. This chain links TRBV27 with TRBJ1-5, with D perhaps TRBD1 (5 bases). Trimming took off 4 bases at V and 2 bases at J, with 12 bases between the two ends. Germline CDR1 MNHEY, CDR2 SMNVEV (reference sequence). CDR3 length: 15 residues.

CDR3 bases: TGTGCCAGCAGCCCAGGGGGCGTTGGAAACACCATATATTTT. Protein sequence: CASSPGGVGNTIYF. The chain links TRBV7-9 to TRBJ1-3, with 8 bases matching TRBD1. Germline values: CDR1 SEHNR, CDR2 FQNEAQ (reference sequence). Germline trimming cut 5 bases from V and 3 bases from J; bases unmatched to any gene: 3. There are 14 residues in the CDR3.

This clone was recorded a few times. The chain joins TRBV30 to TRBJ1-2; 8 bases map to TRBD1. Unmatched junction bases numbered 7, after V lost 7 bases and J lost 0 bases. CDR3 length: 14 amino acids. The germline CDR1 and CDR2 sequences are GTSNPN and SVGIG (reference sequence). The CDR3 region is CALNGQGSNYGYTF. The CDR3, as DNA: TGTGCCTTAAATGGACAGGGATCTAACTATGGCTACACCTTC.

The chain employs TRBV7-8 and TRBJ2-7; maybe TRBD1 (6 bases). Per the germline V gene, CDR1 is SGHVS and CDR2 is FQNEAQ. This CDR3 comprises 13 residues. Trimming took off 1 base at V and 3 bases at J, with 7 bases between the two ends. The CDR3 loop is CASSLGQVYEQYF. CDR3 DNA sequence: TGTGCCAGCAGCTTAGGACAGGTCTACGAGCAGTACTTC.

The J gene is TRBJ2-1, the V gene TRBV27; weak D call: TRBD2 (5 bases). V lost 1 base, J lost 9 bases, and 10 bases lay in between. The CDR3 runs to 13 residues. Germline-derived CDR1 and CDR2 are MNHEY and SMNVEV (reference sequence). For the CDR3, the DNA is TGTGCCAGCAGTTTATATGAGGGAAGTGAGCAGTTCTTC. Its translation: CASSLYEGSEQFF.

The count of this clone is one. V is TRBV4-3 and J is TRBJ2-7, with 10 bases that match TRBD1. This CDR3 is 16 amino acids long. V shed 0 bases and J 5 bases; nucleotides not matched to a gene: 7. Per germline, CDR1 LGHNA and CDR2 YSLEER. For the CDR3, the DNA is TGCGCCAGCAGCCAAGACCCGGACAGGGGGTTCGACGAGCAGTACTTC. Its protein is CASSQDPDRGFDEQYF.

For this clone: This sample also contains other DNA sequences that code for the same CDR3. The DNA for the CDR3 is TGTGCCAGCAGCGTAGCTAGCGGGCAAGAGACCCAGTACTTC. Protein product: CASSVASGQETQYF. The chain joins TRBV9 to TRBJ2-5, with 8 bases lining up with TRBD2. There are 14 residues in the CDR3. CDR1 is SGDLS and CDR2 is YYNGEE in the germline V gene. J lost 2 bases, V lost 0 bases, and 0 bases had no gene match.

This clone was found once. CDR3 DNA sequence: TGCGCCAGCAGCATACTAGCGGGTTACGAGCAGTACTTC. It yields the protein CASSILAGYEQYF. The chain employs TRBV5-1 and TRBJ2-7; 9 bases fit TRBD2. This CDR3 has 13 amino acids. Germline V gene lookup returns CDR1 SGHRS and CDR2 YFSETQ. The V segment lost 4 bases and the J segment 4 bases; nucleotides outside the gene matches: 3.